This is a list of T cell receptor beta chains from one sample in a study of blood T cell repertoires in COVID-19. Sequenced by immunoSEQ multiplex PCR; TCRdb stores in-frame clones only, minus some. This table holds approximately 200,000 clones, around 90% found once. What was sequenced was PBMCs or T cells enriched from blood (not recorded which). Every receptor here comes from a woman aged 25 to 39 who had recovered from COVID-19. CDR3s include the opening cysteine and the closing phenylalanine or tryptophan. A D gene is named only where the DNA matches it firmly. Size tells how often a clone was seen (once, few, many) or the class of an expanded clone, and some rows leave it out.

once	TRBV15	TRBJ2-1	TRBD1	CATSKVTGKVHNEQFF	TGTGCCACCAGCAAAGTGACAGGGAAGGTACACAATGAGCAGTTCTTC
NA	TRBV7-2	TRBJ1-4	NA	CASEGATNEKLFF	TGTGCCAGCGAGGGTGCAACTAATGAAAAACTGTTTTTT
NA	TRBV11-3	TRBJ1-1	TRBD1	CASSLPRTGEGASTEAFF	TGTGCCAGCAGCTTACCCCGGACAGGAGAGGGGGCGAGCACTGAAGCTTTCTTT
NA	TRBV6-5	TRBJ1-2	TRBD1	CASSYPGTVDGYTF	TGTGCCAGCAGTTACCCCGGGACAGTCGATGGCTACACCTTC
few	TRBV27	TRBJ1-1	NA	CASSTQDRNTEAFF	TGTGCCAGCAGTACCCAGGACAGGAACACTGAAGCTTTCTTT
NA	TRBV4-3	TRBJ1-4	TRBD1	CASSQTPWDRGLDNEKLFF	TGCGCCAGCAGCCAAACCCCGTGGGACAGGGGGCTTGATAATGAAAAACTGTTTTTT
NA	TRBV27	TRBJ2-3	NA	CASSLFSGMPDTQYF	TGTGCCAGCAGTTTATTTTCGGGGATGCCAGATACGCAGTATTTT
NA	TRBV6-5	TRBJ2-7	NA	CASSRDIQSYEQYF	TGTGCCAGCAGTAGGGACATCCAATCCTACGAGCAGTACTTC
once	TRBV6-4	TRBJ1-1	NA	CASSDGEENTEAFF	TGTGCCAGCAGTGACGGGGAGGAGAACACTGAAGCTTTCTTT
NA	TRBV3-1/TRBV3-2	TRBJ2-5	TRBD2	CASGTSGGLRQETQYF	TGTGCCAGCGGGACTAGCGGGGGCCTAAGGCAGGAGACCCAGTACTTC
NA	TRBV9	TRBJ1-2	NA	CASSVGYSNYGYTF	TGTGCCAGCAGCGTAGGCTATTCTAACTATGGCTACACCTTC
NA	TRBV7-7	TRBJ2-2	TRBD1	CASSSEGTANTGELFF	TGTGCTAGCAGCTCTGAGGGGACAGCGAACACCGGGGAGCTGTTTTTT
NA	TRBV9	TRBJ2-2	TRBD2	CASSVREGIGELFF	TGTGCCAGCAGCGTAAGGGAGGGGATCGGGGAGCTGTTTTTT
NA	TRBV6-5	TRBJ2-7	NA	CASRSGGRPYEQYF	TGTGCCAGCCGATCTGGGGGGAGACCCTACGAGCAGTACTTC
NA	TRBV5-1	TRBJ2-3	NA	CASSLEGAGSTDTQYF	TGCGCCAGCAGCTTGGAGGGGGCGGGGTCCACAGATACGCAGTATTTT
NA	TRBV19	TRBJ2-7	TRBD2	CASSKREGYEQYF	TGTGCCAGTAGTAAGCGGGAGGGGTACGAGCAGTACTTC
NA	TRBV6-1	TRBJ1-5	TRBD1	CASNRGSDQPQHF	TGTGCCAGCAACAGGGGATCGGATCAGCCCCAGCATTTT
NA	TRBV12-3/TRBV12-4	TRBJ1-1	NA	CASSLMAGTEAFF	TGTGCCAGCAGTTTAATGGCAGGCACTGAAGCTTTCTTT
NA	TRBV7-3	TRBJ2-6	TRBD1	CASSLDRAGANVLTF	TGTGCCAGCAGCCTGGACAGGGCTGGGGCCAACGTCCTGACTTTC
NA	TRBV12-3/TRBV12-4	TRBJ1-4	NA	CASRLTREKLFF	TGTGCCAGCAGGTTGACCAGGGAAAAACTGTTTTTT
once	TRBV19	TRBJ2-7	TRBD1	CASSIGGTAYGEQYF	TGTGCCAGTAGTATTGGTGGGACAGCGTACGGGGAGCAGTACTTC
once	TRBV30	TRBJ1-6	NA	CAWSVGNGLIGWSLHF	TGTGCCTGGAGTGTAGGAAACGGACTCATCGGTTGGTCCCTCCACTTT
NA	TRBV4-3	TRBJ2-7	TRBD1	CASSIRQGASEQYF	TGCGCCAGCAGCATCCGACAGGGGGCCTCCGAGCAGTACTTC
NA	TRBV27	TRBJ2-1	TRBD2	CASSTAGGLSSYNEQFF	TGTGCCAGCAGTACAGCGGGGGGCCTAAGCTCCTACAATGAGCAGTTCTTC
NA	TRBV5-4	TRBJ1-4	NA	CASTHSGRGNEKLFF	TGTGCCAGCACCCACTCGGGGAGGGGTAATGAAAAACTGTTTTTT
NA	TRBV4-3	TRBJ2-2	NA	CASSRTANTGELFF	TGCGCCAGCAGCCGGACAGCGAACACCGGGGAGCTGTTTTTT
NA	TRBV11-1	TRBJ1-1	TRBD1	CASSFPGQGENTEAFF	TGTGCCAGCAGCTTTCCCGGACAGGGAGAAAACACTGAAGCTTTCTTT
NA	TRBV12-3/TRBV12-4	TRBJ2-5	TRBD1	CASHNRQGRTQYF	TGTGCCAGCCATAACCGACAGGGAAGGACCCAGTACTTC
once	TRBV6-5	TRBJ2-1	NA	CASTPIADSYNEQFF	TGTGCCAGCACCCCGATAGCGGATTCCTACAATGAGCAGTTCTTC
NA	TRBV9	TRBJ2-7	NA	CASSVDGSSSYEQYF	TGTGCCAGCAGCGTAGACGGGTCGAGCTCCTACGAGCAGTACTTC
NA	TRBV14	TRBJ2-5	NA	CASSQDTGMETQYF	TGTGCCAGCAGCCAAGACACGGGGATGGAGACCCAGTACTTC
NA	TRBV6-5	TRBJ1-1	TRBD1	CASSYTSLGQATEAFF	TGTGCCAGCAGTTACACCAGCCTAGGACAGGCCACTGAAGCTTTCTTT
NA	TRBV9	TRBJ2-5	NA	CASSVVAAQETQYF	TGTGCCAGCAGCGTAGTGGCAGCGCAAGAGACCCAGTACTTC
NA	TRBV6-5	TRBJ2-3	NA	CASSYKAELTDTQYF	TGTGCCAGCAGTTACAAAGCGGAGCTCACAGATACGCAGTATTTT
NA	TRBV5-1	TRBJ2-3	NA	CASSLSDMPDTQYF	TGCGCCAGCAGCTTATCGGACATGCCAGATACGCAGTATTTT
NA	TRBV4-3	TRBJ2-7	TRBD2	CASSQGQAGAYEQYF	TGCGCCAGCAGCCAAGGTCAAGCGGGAGCCTACGAGCAGTACTTC
NA	TRBV6-2/TRBV6-3	TRBJ1-2	NA	CASSSTGMARGYTF	TGTGCCAGCAGTTCCACAGGGATGGCACGGGGCTACACCTTC
NA	TRBV14	TRBJ1-1	TRBD1	CASSQKLGQGSTEAFF	TGTGCCAGCAGCCAAAAATTGGGACAGGGAAGCACTGAAGCTTTCTTT
NA	TRBV30	TRBJ2-7	NA	CAWSSSGNEQYF	TGTGCCTGGAGTTCCAGCGGCAACGAGCAGTACTTC
NA	TRBV6-2/TRBV6-3	TRBJ2-1	NA	CASSYRTYSSYNEQFF	TGTGCCAGCAGTTACCGAACGTATAGCTCCTACAATGAGCAGTTCTTC
NA	TRBV24-1	TRBJ2-3	TRBD1	CATSDLHGQGTDTQYF	TGTGCCACCAGTGATCTCCATGGACAGGGGACAGATACGCAGTATTTT
NA	TRBV30	TRBJ1-3	NA	CTWNTGSGNTIYF	TGTACCTGGAACACAGGGTCCGGAAACACCATATATTTT
NA	TRBV12-3/TRBV12-4	TRBJ2-7	NA	CASSVGLYEQYF	TGTGCCAGCAGTGTGGGGCTTTACGAGCAGTACTTC
NA	TRBV2	TRBJ1-2	TRBD1	CASSEAPGGGSYGYTF	TGTGCCAGCAGTGAAGCCCCAGGGGGAGGATCCTATGGCTACACCTTC
NA	TRBV5-4	TRBJ2-7	TRBD1	CASSPGQGIYEQYF	TGTGCCAGCAGCCCCGGACAGGGGATCTACGAGCAGTACTTC
once	TRBV5-1	TRBJ2-1	NA	CASSSDSTNSYNEQFF	TGCGCCAGCAGCTCCGATTCGACAAATTCCTACAATGAGCAGTTCTTC
NA	TRBV27	TRBJ1-2	NA	CASSFSPGTPYGYTF	TGTGCCAGCAGTTTCTCGCCCGGGACACCCTATGGCTACACCTTC
once	TRBV30	TRBJ1-5	NA	CAWGQGYSNQPQHF	TGTGCCTGGGGTCAGGGTTATAGCAATCAGCCCCAGCATTTT
NA	TRBV5-1	TRBJ2-1	TRBD2	CASSLVRSGLAGPASYNEQFF	TGCGCCAGCAGCTTGGTACGCTCGGGACTAGCGGGGCCAGCATCCTACAATGAGCAGTTCTTC
NA	TRBV5-1	TRBJ1-1	NA	CASSLARGTNTEAFF	TGCGCCAGCAGCTTGGCCCGGGGAACGAACACTGAAGCTTTCTTT
few	TRBV5-4	TRBJ2-7	NA	CASSLGKQGYEQYF	TGTGCCAGCAGCTTGGGGAAACAGGGCTACGAGCAGTACTTC
NA	TRBV19	TRBJ2-7	TRBD2	CASSAGTSGSREQYF	TGTGCCAGTAGTGCCGGGACTAGCGGGAGTCGCGAGCAGTACTTC
NA	TRBV7-9	TRBJ1-2	NA	CASSLARDTYGYTF	TGTGCCAGCAGCTTAGCTAGGGACACCTATGGCTACACCTTC
NA	TRBV5-1	TRBJ2-3	NA	CASSRTVGSPDTQYF	TGCGCCAGCAGCCGGACAGTAGGGAGCCCAGATACGCAGTATTTT
NA	TRBV6-5	TRBJ2-3	NA	CASSYQAQSDTQYF	TGTGCCAGCAGTTATCAGGCGCAGTCAGATACGCAGTATTTT
NA	TRBV19	TRBJ1-1	NA	CASSPITPGSAEAFF	TGTGCCAGTAGTCCGATAACCCCAGGGTCAGCTGAAGCTTTCTTT
NA	TRBV11-3	TRBJ2-1	TRBD2	CASSSSGKAYNEQFF	TGTGCCAGCAGCTCAAGCGGGAAGGCATACAATGAGCAGTTCTTC